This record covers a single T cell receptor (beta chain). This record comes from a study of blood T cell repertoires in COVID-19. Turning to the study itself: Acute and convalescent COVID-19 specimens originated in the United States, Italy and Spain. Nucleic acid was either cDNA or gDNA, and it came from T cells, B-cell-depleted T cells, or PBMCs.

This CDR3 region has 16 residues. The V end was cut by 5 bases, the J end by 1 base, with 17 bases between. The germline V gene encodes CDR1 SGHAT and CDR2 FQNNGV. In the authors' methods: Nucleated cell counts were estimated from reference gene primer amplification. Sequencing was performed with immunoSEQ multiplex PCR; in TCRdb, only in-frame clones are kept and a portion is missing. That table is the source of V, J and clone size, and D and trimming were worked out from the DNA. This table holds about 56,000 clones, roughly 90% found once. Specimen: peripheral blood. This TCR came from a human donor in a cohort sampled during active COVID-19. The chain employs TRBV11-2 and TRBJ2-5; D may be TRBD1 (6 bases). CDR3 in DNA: TGTGCCAGCAGCCCCTCCCCCGGGACAACCCAAGAGACCCAGTACTTC. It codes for CASSPSPGTTQETQYF.